This TCR beta chain was sequenced in a study of CD8 T cells in ankylosing spondylitis. General study points: Reports of some motif variants in reactive arthritis synovial fluid and blood predate this one. Matched ankylosing spondylitis synovial fluid reportedly contained a significantly enriched population of disease-linked clones. The authors found the disease-linked clones to be CD8+ and relatively rare in peripheral blood.

Using quantitative 5'-RACE with molecular barcodes, the authors made TCR beta libraries. TCRdb recomputed calls from the 5' RACE reads with MiXCR, one row per CDR3 protein. The sample carries about 190,000 distinct CDR3 sequences, over 10% recorded once. CDR1 and CDR2 from the germline V gene are SGHRS and YFSETQ. Trimming took off 5 bases at V and 2 bases at J, with 11 bases between the two ends. The CDR3 covers 13 residues. Many counts were recorded for this clonotype. As yet, its antigen is unknown. Input material: blood, either unsorted or a sorted T cell fraction (not recorded which). The clonotype comes from a female donor with ankylosing spondylitis or in good health (not recorded which). The chain recombines TRBV5-1 with TRBJ2-7; no definite D call. CDR3 DNA sequence: TGCGCCAGCAGAGAAGTGGGGACCTACGAGCAGTACTTC. As protein: CASREVGTYEQYF. The variable domain in full, with the rest retrieved from reference TRBV5-1 and TRBJ2-7, is KAGVTQTPRYLIKTRGQQVTLSCSPISGHRSVSWYQQTPGQGLQFLFEYFSETQRNKGNFPGRFSGRQFSNSRSEMNVSTLELGDSALYLCASREVGTYEQYFGPGTRLTVT.